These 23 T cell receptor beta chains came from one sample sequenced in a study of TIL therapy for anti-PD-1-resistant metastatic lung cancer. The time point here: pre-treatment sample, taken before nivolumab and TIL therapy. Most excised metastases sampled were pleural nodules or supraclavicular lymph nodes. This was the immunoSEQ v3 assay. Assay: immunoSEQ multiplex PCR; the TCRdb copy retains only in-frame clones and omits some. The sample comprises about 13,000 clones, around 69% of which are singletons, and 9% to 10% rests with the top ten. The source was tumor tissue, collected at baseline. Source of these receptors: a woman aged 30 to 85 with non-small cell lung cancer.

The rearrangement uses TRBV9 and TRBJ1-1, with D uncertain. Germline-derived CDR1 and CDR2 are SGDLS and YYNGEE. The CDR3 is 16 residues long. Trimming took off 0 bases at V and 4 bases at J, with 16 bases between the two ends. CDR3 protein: CASSVDPVGDTTEAFF. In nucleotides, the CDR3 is TGTGCCAGCAGCGTAGACCCCGTCGGGGATACCACTGAAGCTTTCTTT.

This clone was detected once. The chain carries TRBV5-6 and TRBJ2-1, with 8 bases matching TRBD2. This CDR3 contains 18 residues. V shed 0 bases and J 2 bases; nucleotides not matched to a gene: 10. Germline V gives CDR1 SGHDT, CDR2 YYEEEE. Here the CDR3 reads CASSLALQRELPYNEQFF. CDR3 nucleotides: TGTGCCAGCAGCTTGGCCCTCCAGCGGGAGCTTCCCTACAATGAGCAGTTCTTC.

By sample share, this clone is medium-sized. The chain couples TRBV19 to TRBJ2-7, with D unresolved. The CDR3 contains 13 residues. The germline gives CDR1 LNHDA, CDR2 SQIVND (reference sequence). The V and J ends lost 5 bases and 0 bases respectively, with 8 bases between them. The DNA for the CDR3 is TGTGCCAGTAGTCCGTGGAGCTCCTACGAGCAGTACTTC. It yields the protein CASSPWSSYEQYF.

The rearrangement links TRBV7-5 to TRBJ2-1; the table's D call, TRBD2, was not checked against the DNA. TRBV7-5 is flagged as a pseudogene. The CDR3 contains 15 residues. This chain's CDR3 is CASSLSSSGGSEQFF. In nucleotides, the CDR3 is TGTGCCAGCAGCTTATCGTCTAGCGGAGGGAGTGAGCAGTTCTTC.

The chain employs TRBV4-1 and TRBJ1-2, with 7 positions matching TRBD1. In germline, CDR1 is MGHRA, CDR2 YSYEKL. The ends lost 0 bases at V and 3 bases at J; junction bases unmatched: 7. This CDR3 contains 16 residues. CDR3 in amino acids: CASSQEGSGGDYGYTF. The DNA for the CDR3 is TGCGCCAGCAGCCAAGAGGGTTCAGGGGGTGACTATGGCTACACCTTC.

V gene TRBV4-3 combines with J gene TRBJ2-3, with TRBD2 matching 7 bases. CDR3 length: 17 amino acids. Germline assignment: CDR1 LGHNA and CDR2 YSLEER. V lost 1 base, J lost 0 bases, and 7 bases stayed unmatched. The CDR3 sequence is CASSQAWSGTSTDTQYF. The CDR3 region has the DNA TGCGCCAGCAGCCAAGCTTGGAGCGGGACGAGCACAGATACGCAGTATTTT.

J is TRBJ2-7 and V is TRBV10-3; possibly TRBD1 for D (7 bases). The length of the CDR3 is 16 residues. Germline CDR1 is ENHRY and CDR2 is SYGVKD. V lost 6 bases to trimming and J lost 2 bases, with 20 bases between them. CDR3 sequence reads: CAIRIGAGQTAYEQYF. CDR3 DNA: TGTGCCATCAGGATAGGCGCGGGACAGACCGCCTACGAGCAGTACTTC.

CDR3 protein: CASSSGRSSVLTF. The DNA of the CDR3 is TGTGCCAGCAGCTCTGGCAGGTCGTCCGTCCTGACTTTC. V is TRBV5-8 and J is TRBJ2-6, with D unresolved. Germline V CDR1 and CDR2: SGHTS, YDEGEE. Trimming stripped 3 bases from V and 12 bases from J, with 13 bases between. The CDR3 contains 13 residues.

Here the CDR3 reads CASSLELQEQFF. CDR3 in DNA: TGCGCCAGCAGCTTGGAACTCCAGGAGCAGTTCTTC. The chain uses TRBV5-1 and TRBJ2-1; D is unclear. The CDR3 has 12 amino acids. V was clipped by 0 bases and J by 10 bases, with 8 bases between them. CDR1 and CDR2 from the germline V gene are SGHRS and YFSETQ.

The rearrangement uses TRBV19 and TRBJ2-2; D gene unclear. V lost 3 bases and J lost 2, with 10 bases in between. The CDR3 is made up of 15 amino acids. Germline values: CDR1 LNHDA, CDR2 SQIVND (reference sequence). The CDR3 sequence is CASSMVGANTGELFF. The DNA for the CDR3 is TGTGCCAGTAGTATGGTCGGAGCAAACACCGGGGAGCTGTTTTTT.

Here the CDR3 DNA reads TGTGCCAGCAGCTTGGGAGCAGCGGGAGGCGCCGAGCAGTACTTC. It encodes CASSLGAAGGAEQYF. The chain uses TRBV5-6 and TRBJ2-7; 9 bases agree with TRBD2. This CDR3 contains 15 residues. From germline, CDR1 is SGHDT and CDR2 YYEEEE. After removal of 0 bases from V and 6 bases from J, the junction contained 7 bases not matched to a gene.

In DNA form, the CDR3 reads TGTGCCAGCAGTGACTTTCAGAAGCCTGAGCAGTTCTTC. It is translated as CASSDFQKPEQFF. The V gene is TRBV2, the J gene TRBJ2-1; unclear D gene. CDR1 is SNHLY, CDR2 FYNNEI, per germline. V dropped 3 bases and J dropped 9 bases, with 12 bases sitting between them. CDR3 length equals 13 residues.

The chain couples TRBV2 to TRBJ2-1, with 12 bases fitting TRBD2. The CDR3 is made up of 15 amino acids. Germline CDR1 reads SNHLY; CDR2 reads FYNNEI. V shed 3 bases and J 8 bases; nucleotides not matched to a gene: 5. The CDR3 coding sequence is TGTGCCAGCAGTGATCTAGCGGGAGGGAGGGATGAGCAGTTCTTC. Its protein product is CASSDLAGGRDEQFF.

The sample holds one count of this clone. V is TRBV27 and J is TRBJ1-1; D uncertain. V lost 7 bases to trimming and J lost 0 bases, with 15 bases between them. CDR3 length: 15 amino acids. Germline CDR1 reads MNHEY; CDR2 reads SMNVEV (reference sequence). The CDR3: CASIDLRDMNTEAFF. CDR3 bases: TGTGCCAGCATCGACCTACGGGATATGAACACTGAAGCTTTCTTT.

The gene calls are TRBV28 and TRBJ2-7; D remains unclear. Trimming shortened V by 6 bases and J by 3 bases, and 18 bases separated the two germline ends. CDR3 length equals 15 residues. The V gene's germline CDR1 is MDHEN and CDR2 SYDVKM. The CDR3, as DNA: TGTGCCAGCAGCCCCGGATTTAGCAAACACTACGAGCAGTACTTC. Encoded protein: CASSPGFSKHYEQYF. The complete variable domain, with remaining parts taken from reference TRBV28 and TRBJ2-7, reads DVKVTQSSRYLVKRTGEKVFLECVQDMDHENMFWYRQDPGLGLRLIYFSYDVKMKEKGDIPEGYSVSREKKERFSLILESASTNQTSMYLCASSPGFSKHYEQYFGPGTRLTVT.

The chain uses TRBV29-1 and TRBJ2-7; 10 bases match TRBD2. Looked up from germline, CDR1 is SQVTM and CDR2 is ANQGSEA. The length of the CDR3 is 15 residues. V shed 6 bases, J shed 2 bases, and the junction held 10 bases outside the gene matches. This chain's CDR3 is CSVTPGTSVTYEQYF. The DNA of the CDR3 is TGCAGCGTCACTCCCGGGACTAGCGTAACCTACGAGCAGTACTTC.

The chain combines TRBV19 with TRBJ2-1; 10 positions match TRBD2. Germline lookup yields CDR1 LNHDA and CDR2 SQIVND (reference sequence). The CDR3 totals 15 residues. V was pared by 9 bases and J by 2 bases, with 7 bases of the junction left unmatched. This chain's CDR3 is CASSISGGAYNEQFF. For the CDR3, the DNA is TGTGCCAGCTCCATAAGCGGGGGGGCCTACAATGAGCAGTTCTTC.

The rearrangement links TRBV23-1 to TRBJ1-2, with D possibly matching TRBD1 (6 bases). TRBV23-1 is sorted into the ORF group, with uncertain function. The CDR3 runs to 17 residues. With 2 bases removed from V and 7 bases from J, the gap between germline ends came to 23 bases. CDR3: CASSQGLQGGRGGGYTF. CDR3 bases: TGCGCCAGCAGTCAAGGGCTACAGGGAGGCAGGGGTGGTGGCTACACCTTC.

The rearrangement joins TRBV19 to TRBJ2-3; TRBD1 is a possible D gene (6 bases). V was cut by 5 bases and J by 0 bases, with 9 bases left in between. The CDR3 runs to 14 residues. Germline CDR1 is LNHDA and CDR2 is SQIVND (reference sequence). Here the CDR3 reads CASSYQGSTDTQYF. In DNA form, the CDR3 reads TGTGCCAGTAGTTATCAGGGGAGCACAGATACGCAGTATTTT.

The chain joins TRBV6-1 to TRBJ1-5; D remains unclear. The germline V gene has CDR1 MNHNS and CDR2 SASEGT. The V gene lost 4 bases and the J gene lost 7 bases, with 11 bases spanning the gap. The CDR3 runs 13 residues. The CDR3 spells CASSAQRAQPQHF. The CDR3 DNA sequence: TGTGCCAGCAGTGCCCAACGGGCGCAGCCCCAGCATTTT.

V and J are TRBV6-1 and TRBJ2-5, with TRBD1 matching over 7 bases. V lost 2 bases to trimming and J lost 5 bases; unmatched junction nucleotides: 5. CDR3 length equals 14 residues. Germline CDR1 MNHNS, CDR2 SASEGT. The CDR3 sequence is CASSETGVLETQYF. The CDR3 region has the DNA TGTGCCAGCAGTGAAACAGGGGTGTTGGAGACCCAGTACTTC.

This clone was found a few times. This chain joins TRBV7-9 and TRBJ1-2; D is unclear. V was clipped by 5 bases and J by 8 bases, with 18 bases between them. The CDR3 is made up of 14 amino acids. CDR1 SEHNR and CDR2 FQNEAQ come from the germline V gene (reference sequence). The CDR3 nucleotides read TGTGCCAGCAGCCCGCAGCCGGGAATTGGGGGCTACACCTTC. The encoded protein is CASSPQPGIGGYTF.

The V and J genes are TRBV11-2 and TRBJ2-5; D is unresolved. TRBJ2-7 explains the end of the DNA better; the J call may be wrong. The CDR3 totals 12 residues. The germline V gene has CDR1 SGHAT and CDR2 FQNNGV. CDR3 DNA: TGTGCCAGCAGCTTAGGGGCCCCCGAGCAGTACTTC. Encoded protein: CASSLGAPEQYF.